The rows below give T cell receptor beta chains drawn from one sample of a study of liver allograft versus peripheral blood T cells. MiXCR, applied by TCRdb to the reads, yields one record per CDR3 protein. The sample shows a few thousand distinct CDR3 sequences, roughly 18% of them seen only once. Every receptor here comes from a human patient who had a liver transplant. The T cells may partly be graft donor cells. Both conserved end residues are part of each CDR3. The D gene is left open where the match is weak. A row's size may be missing; if present it is once, few, many or a size class.

d_call j_call clone_size v_call cdr3_nt cdr3_aa
TRBD1 TRBJ2-2 few TRBV5-1 TGCGCCAGCAGATCCCGACAGGGGGGGACCGGGGAGCTGTTTTTT CASRSRQGGTGELFF
NA TRBJ1-3 large TRBV13 TGTGCCAGCAGCTTAATCACCGGAAGGGAAAACACCATATATTTT CASSLITGRENTIYF
TRBD2 TRBJ2-2 few TRBV28 TGTGCCAGCAGACCCACTAGCGCAAATACCGGGGAGCTGTTTTTT CASRPTSANTGELFF
NA TRBJ1-1 NA TRBV28 TGTGCCAGCGGCTTTCTGAACACTGAAGCTTTCTTT CASGFLNTEAFF
NA TRBJ2-7 NA TRBV28 TGTGCCAGCAGTTTCGGCGGAGCCGCCTACGAGCAGTACTTC CASSFGGAAYEQYF
NA TRBJ2-7 large TRBV13 TGTGCCAGCAGCTTAGGACAGGTGAGCTCCTACGAGCAGTACTTC CASSLGQVSSYEQYF
TRBD2 TRBJ2-3 many TRBV28 TGTGCCAGCAGAGGTAGCGGGGGGGGTTTGGGAGATACGCAGTATTTT CASRGSGGGLGDTQYF
NA TRBJ2-7 many TRBV3-1 TGTGCCAGCAGCCCCAGGGCGGGGAGGTACGAGCAGTACTTC CASSPRAGRYEQYF
TRBD1 TRBJ2-7 NA TRBV11-2 TGTGCCAGCAGCTTAACAGGGGGTTACGAGCAGTACTTC CASSLTGGYEQYF
NA TRBJ2-7 large TRBV19 TGTGCCAGTCGGGCCAGGACATCCTACGAGCAGTACTTC CASRARTSYEQYF
TRBD1 TRBJ1-2 many TRBV25-1 TGTGCCAGCAGTGAATCCAACACAGGGGGCTTTGGCTACACCTTC CASSESNTGGFGYTF
TRBD2 TRBJ2-7 medium-sized TRBV28 TGTGCCAGCAGTCCCGGGACTAGCGACTACGAGCAGTACTTC CASSPGTSDYEQYF
TRBD2 TRBJ2-3 many TRBV7-2 TGTGCCAGCAGCTTGGGGGGGGAAGGCACAGATACGCAGTATTTT CASSLGGEGTDTQYF
TRBD1 TRBJ1-3 medium-sized TRBV28 TGTGCCAGCGGCACCCAGGGGGTCACCATATATTTT CASGTQGVTIYF
NA TRBJ2-7 NA TRBV30 TGTGCCCAAGCGGAGATAACCTACGAGCAGTACTTC CAQAEITYEQYF
TRBD2 TRBJ2-3 NA TRBV25-1 TGTGCCAGCAGTGAATTCGAGACTAGCGAGACAGATACGCAGTATTTT CASSEFETSETDTQYF
NA TRBJ1-1 NA TRBV12-3/TRBV12-4 TGTGCCAGCAGGGTTGGAGGAACTGAAGCTTTCTTT CASRVGGTEAFF
NA TRBJ2-1 many TRBV28 TGTGCCAGCAGTTTGAGGGGGGCCTACAATGAGCAGTTCTTC CASSLRGAYNEQFF
TRBD1 TRBJ2-1 large TRBV13 TGTGCCAGCAGCTTAGAGGGACAGGGGGCTAGGAATGAGCAGTTCTTC CASSLEGQGARNEQFF
NA TRBJ2-2 medium-sized TRBV24-1 TGTGCCACCAGTGATTTAGAAGCGAACACCGGGGAGCTGTTTTTT CATSDLEANTGELFF
NA TRBJ1-5 medium-sized TRBV28 TGTGCCAGCAGTTTATCCGTCCGGGCACCTAGCAATCAGCCCCAGCATTTT CASSLSVRAPSNQPQHF
NA TRBJ1-1 NA TRBV15 TGTGCCACCAGCAGAGGGGAGTCTGACACTGAAGCTTTCTTT CATSRGESDTEAFF
TRBD2 TRBJ2-7 medium-sized TRBV20-1 TGCAGTGCCCACCTTAGCGGGATTGGCTCCTACGAGCAGTACTTC CSAHLSGIGSYEQYF
NA TRBJ2-1 medium-sized TRBV6-1 TGTGCCAGCAGTGAAGCAGAATACAATGAGCAGTTCTTC CASSEAEYNEQFF
NA TRBJ1-1 few TRBV14 TGTGCCAGCAGCCAAGATTTAACCCCTCCTTTCGGCACTGAAGCTTTCTTT CASSQDLTPPFGTEAFF
NA TRBJ2-1 few TRBV11-3 TGTGCCAGCAGCGCCCCAGGGACCCTTGACAATGAGCAGTTCTTC CASSAPGTLDNEQFF
NA TRBJ2-3 few TRBV28 TGTGCCAGCAGCTCTTCCTATTGGCGGGAAATGAACACAGATACGCAGTATTTT CASSSSYWREMNTDTQYF
NA TRBJ2-3 few TRBV6-2/TRBV6-3 TGTGCCAGCAGTTACCTCAGGGGAGAGGGCACAGATACGCAGTATTTT CASSYLRGEGTDTQYF
NA TRBJ1-4 NA TRBV4-1 TGCGCCAGCAGCCAAGTCGAGGGTAATGAAAAACTGTTTTTT CASSQVEGNEKLFF
TRBD1 TRBJ2-7 medium-sized TRBV27 TGTGCCAGCAGTTCCTCCCCCGGACAGGGATTCTACGAGCAGTACTTC CASSSSPGQGFYEQYF
NA TRBJ2-2 large TRBV29-1 TGCAGCGTTGAAGATCGGAGTCGGGGGCGCGACACCGGGGAGCTGTTTTTT CSVEDRSRGRDTGELFF
NA TRBJ2-1 NA TRBV28 TGTGCTGCACAGAGAGGGTACAATGAGCAGTTCTTC CAAQRGYNEQFF
TRBD2 TRBJ2-7 medium-sized TRBV13 TGTGCCAGCAGCTTAGATAGCGGGGGGATCAACGAGCAGTACTTC CASSLDSGGINEQYF
NA TRBJ1-5 NA TRBV7-9 TGTGCCAGCAGCCCGGCGGGGGGCAATCAGCCCCAGCATTTT CASSPAGGNQPQHF
TRBD1 TRBJ1-2 medium-sized TRBV7-9 TGTGCCAGCAGCTTAGGACAGGGCGAGGGCTACACCTTC CASSLGQGEGYTF
NA TRBJ2-1 medium-sized TRBV7-9 TGTGCCAGCAGCGGCCCGGGCGACGGAAAAGATGAGCAGTTCTTC CASSGPGDGKDEQFF
TRBD1 TRBJ2-1 once TRBV7-9 TGTATCAGCAGCTTAGCACCGGGACAGGGGGTTAATGAGCAGTTCTTC CISSLAPGQGVNEQFF
NA TRBJ1-1 large TRBV6-5 TGTGCCAGCAGTTACCTCTCAGGGCAGAGGACTGAAGCTTTCTTT CASSYLSGQRTEAFF
TRBD1 TRBJ2-7 medium-sized TRBV20-1 TGCAGTGCTGCTTACGGGACAGCCTTTGACGAGCAGTACTTC CSAAYGTAFDEQYF
NA TRBJ2-7 medium-sized TRBV19 TGTGCCAGTTCGGACACAGCCTACGAGCAGTACTTC CASSDTAYEQYF
NA TRBJ2-2 NA TRBV9 TGTGCCAGCAGCGTAAGAAGGGACCGTGAGAACACCGGGGAGCTGTTTTTT CASSVRRDRENTGELFF
NA TRBJ1-1 NA TRBV13 TGTGCCAGCAGCTTAAAGGTGGGAACTGAAGCTTTCTTT CASSLKVGTEAFF
NA TRBJ2-2 large TRBV19 TGTGCCAGTAGTATAGGACGTGGAGGGGACCCGAACACCGGGGAGCTGTTTTTT CASSIGRGGDPNTGELFF
TRBD2 TRBJ2-7 large TRBV29-1 TGCAGCGTTGGCCATCTAGCGGGAGCTCCATCCTACGAGCAGTACTTC CSVGHLAGAPSYEQYF
NA TRBJ1-1 NA TRBV10-3 TGTGCCATCAACGAGGGGATGTTAGCCACTGAAGCTTTCTTT CAINEGMLATEAFF
NA TRBJ2-3 medium-sized TRBV10-3 TGTGCCATCAGTGAATCGGACGGAGGAGATACGCAGTATTTT CAISESDGGDTQYF
TRBD2 TRBJ2-1 few TRBV12-3/TRBV12-4 TGTGCCAGCGCTTTAGGGACTAGCGGGGACAATGAGCAGTTCTTC CASALGTSGDNEQFF
NA TRBJ2-7 medium-sized TRBV7-2 TGTGCCAGCAGCCCCCGCGGAACCTACGAGCAGTACTTC CASSPRGTYEQYF
NA TRBJ1-5 few TRBV10-2 TGCGCCAGCAGTGCGGGGGCCGGCAATCAGCCCCAGCATTTT CASSAGAGNQPQHF
NA TRBJ1-1 medium-sized TRBV6-6 TGTGCCAGCAGTTACTCGCCGGGGGGTACTGAAGCTTTCTTT CASSYSPGGTEAFF
TRBD2 TRBJ2-1 many TRBV28 TGTGCCAGCAGCGCCGGGACTAGCTCCTACAATGAGCAGTTCTTC CASSAGTSSYNEQFF
TRBD1 TRBJ1-2 many TRBV9 TGTGCCAGCAGCGACCTCTACGGACAGGGGGCTGGCTACACCTTC CASSDLYGQGAGYTF
TRBD1 TRBJ1-1 NA TRBV19 TGTGCCAGTCGGACAGGGGATGTGTACACTGAAGCTTTCTTT CASRTGDVYTEAFF
NA TRBJ2-1 NA TRBV28 TGTGCCACCCGGAGGTCGAGGAATGAGCAGTTCTTC CATRRSRNEQFF
NA TRBJ1-2 few TRBV5-4 TGTGCCAGCACCTTCCTCCATAAACGGAACTATGGCTACACCTTC CASTFLHKRNYGYTF
NA TRBJ2-7 NA TRBV13 TGTGCCAGCAGCTTAGGGGGGGACTACGAGCAGTACTTC CASSLGGDYEQYF
NA TRBJ2-7 large TRBV6-2/TRBV6-3 TGTGCCAGCAGTTACCCGCAGATGCTGAGCTCCTACGAGCAGTACTTC CASSYPQMLSSYEQYF
TRBD1 TRBJ1-2 medium-sized TRBV12-3/TRBV12-4 TGTGCCAGCAGTGGGGGCGACAGGGGCGACTATGGCTACACCTTC CASSGGDRGDYGYTF
NA TRBJ2-5 NA TRBV3-1 TGTGCCAGCAGCCCCCAGGGGGGAGAGACCCAGTACTTC CASSPQGGETQYF
TRBD2 TRBJ2-2 NA TRBV14 TGTGCCAGCAGCCCGGGGACTAGCGGGGAGCTGTTTTTT CASSPGTSGELFF